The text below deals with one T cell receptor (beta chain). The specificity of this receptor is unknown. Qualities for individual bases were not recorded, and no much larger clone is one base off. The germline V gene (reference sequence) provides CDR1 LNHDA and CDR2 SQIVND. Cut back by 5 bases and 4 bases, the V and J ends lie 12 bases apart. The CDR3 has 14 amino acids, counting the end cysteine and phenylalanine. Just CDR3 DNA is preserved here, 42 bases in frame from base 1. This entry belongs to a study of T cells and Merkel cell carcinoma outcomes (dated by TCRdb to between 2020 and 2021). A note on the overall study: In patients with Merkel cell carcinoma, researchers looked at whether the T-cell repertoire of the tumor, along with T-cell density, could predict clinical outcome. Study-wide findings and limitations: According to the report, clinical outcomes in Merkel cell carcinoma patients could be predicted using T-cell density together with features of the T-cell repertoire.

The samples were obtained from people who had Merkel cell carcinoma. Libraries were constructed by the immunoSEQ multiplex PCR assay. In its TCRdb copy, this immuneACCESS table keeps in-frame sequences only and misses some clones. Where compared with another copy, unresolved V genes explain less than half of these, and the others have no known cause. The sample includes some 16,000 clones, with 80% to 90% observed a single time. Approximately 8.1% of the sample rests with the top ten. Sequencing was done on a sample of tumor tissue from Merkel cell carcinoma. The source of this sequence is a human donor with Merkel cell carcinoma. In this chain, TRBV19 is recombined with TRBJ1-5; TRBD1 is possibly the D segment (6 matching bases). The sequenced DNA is TGTGCCAGTAGTCGGACAGACGATAATCAGCCCCAGCATTTT. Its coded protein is CASSRTDDNQPQHF.